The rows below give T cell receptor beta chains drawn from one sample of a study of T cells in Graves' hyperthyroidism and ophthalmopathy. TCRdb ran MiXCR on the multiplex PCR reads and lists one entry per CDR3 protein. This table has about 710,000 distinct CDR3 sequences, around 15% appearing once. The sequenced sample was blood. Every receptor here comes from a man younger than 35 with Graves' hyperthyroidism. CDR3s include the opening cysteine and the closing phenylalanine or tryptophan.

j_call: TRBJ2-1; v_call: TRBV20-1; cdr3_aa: CSAQRGQAYNEQFF
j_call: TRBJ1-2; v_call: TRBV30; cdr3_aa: CAWVRDPLGYTF
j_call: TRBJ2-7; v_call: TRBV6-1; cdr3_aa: CASRIRYSYEQYF
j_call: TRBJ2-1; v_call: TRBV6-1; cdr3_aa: CASSGLMNYNEQFF
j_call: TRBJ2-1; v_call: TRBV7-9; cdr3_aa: CASSQEGIGREGDYNEQFF
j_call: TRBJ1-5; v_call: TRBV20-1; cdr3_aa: CSAPVGHNQPQHF
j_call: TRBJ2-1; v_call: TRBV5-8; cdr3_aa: CASSLMRRGDEFF
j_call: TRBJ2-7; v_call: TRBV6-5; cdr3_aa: CASSYLGPDGEQYF
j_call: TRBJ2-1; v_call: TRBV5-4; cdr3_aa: CVSSLKVTLSNEQFF
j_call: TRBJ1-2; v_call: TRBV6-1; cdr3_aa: CASSAYTNYGYTF
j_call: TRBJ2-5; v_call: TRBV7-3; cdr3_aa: CASSLCRGGLETQYF
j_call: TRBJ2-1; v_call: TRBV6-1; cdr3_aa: CASNSRWGQGNNEQFF
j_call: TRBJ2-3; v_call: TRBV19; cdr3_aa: CASSIVGRDTDTQYF
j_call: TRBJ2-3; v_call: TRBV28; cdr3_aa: CASSSSLNQGKPHTDTQYF
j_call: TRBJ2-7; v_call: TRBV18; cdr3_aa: CASSPLSGSSYEQYF
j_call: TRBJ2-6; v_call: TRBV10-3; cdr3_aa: CAISDQTGPEAGANVLTF
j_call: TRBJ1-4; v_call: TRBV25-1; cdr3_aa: CASSDIGQGEKLFF
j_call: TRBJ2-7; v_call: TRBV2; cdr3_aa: CASTPRGAGGHSEQYF
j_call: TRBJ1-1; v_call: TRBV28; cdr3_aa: CASTRDRNTEAFF
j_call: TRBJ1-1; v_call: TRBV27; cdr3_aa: CASSLKEGTEAFF
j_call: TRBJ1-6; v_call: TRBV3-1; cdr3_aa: CASRDSSYNSPLHF
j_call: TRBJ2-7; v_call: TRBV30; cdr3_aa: CAWSRGNEQYF